Included here is one TCR beta chain sequence, with context. The CDR3 spans 17 residues. The germline V and J ends were trimmed by 0 bases and 0 bases, with 12 bases remaining between them. Per germline, CDR1 SGHRS and CDR2 YFSETQ. Time point specified: peripheral blood 6 weeks after treatment start. This record comes from a study of PD-L1 blockade in urothelial cancer. Generated by immunoSEQ multiplex PCR, the TCRdb table keeps only in-frame clones and is missing some. The table shows tens of thousands of clones, with about 90% occurring only once. Specimen: PBMCs, collected around atezolizumab (anti-PD-L1) treatment. The J gene is TRBJ1-4, the V gene TRBV5-1; D not certain. This TCR was recovered from a man aged 55 to 70 with urothelial cancer. CDR3 loop: CASSLVAATATNEKLFF. The CDR3 bases are TGCGCCAGCAGCTTGGTGGCGGCAACTGCAACTAATGAAAAACTGTTTTTT.